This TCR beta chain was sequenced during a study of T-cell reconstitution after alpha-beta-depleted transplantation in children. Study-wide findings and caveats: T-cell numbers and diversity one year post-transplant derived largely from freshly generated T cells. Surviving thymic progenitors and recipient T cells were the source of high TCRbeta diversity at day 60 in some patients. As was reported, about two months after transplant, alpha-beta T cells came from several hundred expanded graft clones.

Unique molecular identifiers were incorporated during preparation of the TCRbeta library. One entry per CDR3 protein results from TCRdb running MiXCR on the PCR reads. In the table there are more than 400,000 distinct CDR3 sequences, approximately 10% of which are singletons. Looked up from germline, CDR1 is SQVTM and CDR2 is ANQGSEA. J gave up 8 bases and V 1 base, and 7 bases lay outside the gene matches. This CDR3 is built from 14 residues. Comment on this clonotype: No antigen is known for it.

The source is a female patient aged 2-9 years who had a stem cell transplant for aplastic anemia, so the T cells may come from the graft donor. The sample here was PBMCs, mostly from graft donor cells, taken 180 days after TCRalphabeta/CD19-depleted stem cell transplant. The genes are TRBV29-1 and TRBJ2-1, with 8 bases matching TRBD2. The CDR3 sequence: CSVEGGGLVDEQFF. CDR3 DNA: TGCAGCGTTGAAGGAGGGGGACTAGTGGATGAGCAGTTCTTC.